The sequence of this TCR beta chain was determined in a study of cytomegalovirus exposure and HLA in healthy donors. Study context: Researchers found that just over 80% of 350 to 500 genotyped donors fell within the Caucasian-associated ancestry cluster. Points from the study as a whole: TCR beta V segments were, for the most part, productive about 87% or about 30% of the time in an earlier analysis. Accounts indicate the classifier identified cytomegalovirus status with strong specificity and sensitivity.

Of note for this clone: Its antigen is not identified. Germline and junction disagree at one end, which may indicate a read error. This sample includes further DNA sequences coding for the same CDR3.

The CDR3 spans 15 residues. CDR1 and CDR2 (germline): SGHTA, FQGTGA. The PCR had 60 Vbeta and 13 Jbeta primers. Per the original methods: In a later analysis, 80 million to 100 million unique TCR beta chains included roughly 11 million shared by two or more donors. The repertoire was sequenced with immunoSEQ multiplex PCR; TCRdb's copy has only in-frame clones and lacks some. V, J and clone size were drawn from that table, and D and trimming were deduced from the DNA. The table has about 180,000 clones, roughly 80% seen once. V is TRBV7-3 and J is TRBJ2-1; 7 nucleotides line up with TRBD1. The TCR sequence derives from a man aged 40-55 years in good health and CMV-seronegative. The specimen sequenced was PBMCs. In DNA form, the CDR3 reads TGCGCCAGCAGCTTACTAGGGGGCATGTCCAATGAGCAGTTCTTC. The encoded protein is CASSLLGGMSNEQFF.